The clone carrying this TCR beta chain was recorded at least ten times. No antigen is known for it. Study-wide findings and caveats: The TCR gene usage of tumor memory CD4+ T cells clustered together with blood and lymph node memory CD4+ cells and with lymph node naive CD4+ cells.

A single record per CDR3 protein comes from TCRdb applying MiXCR to the 5' RACE reads. The sample has fewer than 15,000 distinct CDR3 sequences; around 22% are singletons. V shed 5 bases and J 2 bases; nucleotides not matched to a gene: 17. Germline values: CDR1 SGHRS, CDR2 YFSETQ. CDR3 length equals 18 residues. The TCR was taken from a female donor with breast cancer. The V call is TRBV5-1, the J call TRBJ2-3; TRBD1 aligns across 7 bases. Sequenced input: naive CD4+ T cells sorted from blood. Subset specified: naive CD4+ T cells, CD4+CD45RA+CD25-. In DNA form, the CDR3 reads TGCGCCAGCAGTTCTGAGGGGGCTCATTACGATTACACAGATACGCAGTATTTT. Its translation is CASSSEGAHYDYTDTQYF.